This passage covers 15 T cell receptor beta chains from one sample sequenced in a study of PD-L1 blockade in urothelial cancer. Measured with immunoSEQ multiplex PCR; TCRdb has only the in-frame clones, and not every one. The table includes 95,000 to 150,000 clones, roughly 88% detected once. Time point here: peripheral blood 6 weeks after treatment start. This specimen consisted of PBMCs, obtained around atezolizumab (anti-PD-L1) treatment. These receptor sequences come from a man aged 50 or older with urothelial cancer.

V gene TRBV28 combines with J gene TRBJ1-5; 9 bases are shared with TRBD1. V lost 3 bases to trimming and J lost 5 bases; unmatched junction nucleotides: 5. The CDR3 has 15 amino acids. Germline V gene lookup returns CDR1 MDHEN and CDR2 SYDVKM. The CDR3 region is CASSLRDRADQPQHF. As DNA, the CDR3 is TGTGCCAGCAGTTTGAGGGACAGGGCGGATCAGCCCCAGCATTTT.

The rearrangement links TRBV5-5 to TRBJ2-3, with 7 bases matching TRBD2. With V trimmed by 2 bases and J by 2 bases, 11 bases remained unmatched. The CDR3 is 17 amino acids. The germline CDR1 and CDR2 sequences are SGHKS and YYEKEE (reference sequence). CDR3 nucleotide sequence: TGTGCCAGCAGCTTCTCTCGGACTAGGTCCCTCACAGATACGCAGTATTTT. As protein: CASSFSRTRSLTDTQYF.

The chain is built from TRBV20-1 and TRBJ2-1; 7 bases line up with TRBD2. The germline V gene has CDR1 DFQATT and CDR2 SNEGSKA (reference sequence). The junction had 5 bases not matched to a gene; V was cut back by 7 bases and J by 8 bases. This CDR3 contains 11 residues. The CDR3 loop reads CSGGGSDEQFF. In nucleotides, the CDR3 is TGCAGTGGCGGCGGGAGCGATGAGCAGTTCTTC.

The CDR3 nucleotides read TGTGCCAGCAGCCCGAGGGAGAAAGCGGGCACCGGGGAGCTGTTTTTT. Translated: CASSPREKAGTGELFF. The chain carries TRBV7-3 and TRBJ2-2; perhaps TRBD2 as D (6 bases). The CDR3 has 16 residues. V was trimmed by 5 bases and J by 4 bases, leaving 17 bases between them. The germline CDR1 and CDR2 sequences are SGHTA and FQGTGA.

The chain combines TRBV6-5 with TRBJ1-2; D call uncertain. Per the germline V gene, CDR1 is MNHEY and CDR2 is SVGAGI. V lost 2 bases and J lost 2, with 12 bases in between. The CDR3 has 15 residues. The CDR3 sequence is CASSYDLSRNYGYTF. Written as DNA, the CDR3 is TGTGCCAGCAGTTACGATCTCTCGCGGAACTATGGCTACACCTTC.

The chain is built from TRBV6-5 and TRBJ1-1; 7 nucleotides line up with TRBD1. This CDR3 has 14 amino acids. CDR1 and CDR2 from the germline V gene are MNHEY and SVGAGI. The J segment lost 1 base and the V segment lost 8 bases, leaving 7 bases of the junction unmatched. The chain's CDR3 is CASANRDRNTEAFF. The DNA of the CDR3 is TGTGCCAGCGCCAACCGGGACAGGAACACTGAAGCTTTCTTT.

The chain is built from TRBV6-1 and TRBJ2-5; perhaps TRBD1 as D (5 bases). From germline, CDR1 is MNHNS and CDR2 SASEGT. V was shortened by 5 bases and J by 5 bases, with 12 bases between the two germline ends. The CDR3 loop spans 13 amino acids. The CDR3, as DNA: TGTGCCAGCAGTCTGGCGGCAGGGGAGACCCAGTACTTC. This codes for CASSLAAGETQYF.

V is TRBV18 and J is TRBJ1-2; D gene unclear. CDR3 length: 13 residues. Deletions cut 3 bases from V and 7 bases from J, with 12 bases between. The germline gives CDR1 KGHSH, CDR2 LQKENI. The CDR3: CASSPREGGGYTF. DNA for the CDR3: TGTGCCAGCTCACCCCGCGAAGGAGGTGGCTACACCTTC.

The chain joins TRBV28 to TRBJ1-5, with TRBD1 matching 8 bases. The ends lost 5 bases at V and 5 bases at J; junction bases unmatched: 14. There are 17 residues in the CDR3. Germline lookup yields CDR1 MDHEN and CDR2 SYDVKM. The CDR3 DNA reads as TGTGCCAGCAGTGCTTACAGGGGGAAGAGTGAATATCAGCCCCAGCATTTT. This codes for CASSAYRGKSEYQPQHF.

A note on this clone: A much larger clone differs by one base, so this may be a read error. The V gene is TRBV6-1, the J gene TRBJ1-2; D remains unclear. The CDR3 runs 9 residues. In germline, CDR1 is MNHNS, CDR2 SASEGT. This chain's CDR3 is CLSGDGYTF. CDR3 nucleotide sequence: TGTCTAAGCGGGGATGGCTACACCTTC.

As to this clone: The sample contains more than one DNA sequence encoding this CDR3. The CDR3 protein is CASRRQPNTGELFF. In nucleotides, the CDR3 is TGTGCCAGCAGGCGGCAGCCGAACACCGGGGAGCTGTTTTTT. The V gene is TRBV2, the J gene TRBJ2-2; D is uncertain. The V and J ends lost 6 bases and 0 bases respectively, with 8 bases between them. Germline CDR1 and CDR2: SNHLY and FYNNEI. This CDR3 is built from 14 residues.

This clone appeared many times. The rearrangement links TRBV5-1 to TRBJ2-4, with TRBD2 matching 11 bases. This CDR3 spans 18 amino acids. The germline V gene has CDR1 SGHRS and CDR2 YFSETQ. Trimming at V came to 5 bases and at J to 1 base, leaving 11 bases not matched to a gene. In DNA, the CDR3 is TGCGCCAGCAGGGGACTAGCGGACTTACCGGGGGCCAAAAACATTCAGTACTTC. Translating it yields CASRGLADLPGAKNIQYF.

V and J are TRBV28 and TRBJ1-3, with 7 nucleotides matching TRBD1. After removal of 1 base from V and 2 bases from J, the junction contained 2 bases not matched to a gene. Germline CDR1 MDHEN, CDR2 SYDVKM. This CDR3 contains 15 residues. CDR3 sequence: CASSLSGGAGNTIYF. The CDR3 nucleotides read TGTGCCAGCAGTTTATCAGGGGGTGCTGGAAACACCATATATTTT.

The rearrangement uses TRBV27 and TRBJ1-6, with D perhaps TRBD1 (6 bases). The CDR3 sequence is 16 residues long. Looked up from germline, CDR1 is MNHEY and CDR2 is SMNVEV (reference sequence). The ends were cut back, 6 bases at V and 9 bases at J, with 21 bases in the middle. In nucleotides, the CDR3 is TGTGCCAGCAGCCCTTCGCATGCCGGGACAAGTTCACCCCTCCACTTT. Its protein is CASSPSHAGTSSPLHF.

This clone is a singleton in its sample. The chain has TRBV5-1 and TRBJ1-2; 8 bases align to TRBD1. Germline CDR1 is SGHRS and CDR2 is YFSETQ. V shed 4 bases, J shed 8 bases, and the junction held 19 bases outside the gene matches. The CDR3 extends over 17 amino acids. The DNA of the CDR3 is TGCGCCAGCAGCCCTCGGACAGGGCACCGAGGGTCCGGCGGCTACACCTTC. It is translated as CASSPRTGHRGSGGYTF. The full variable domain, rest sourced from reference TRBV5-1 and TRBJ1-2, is KAGVTQTPRYLIKTRGQQVTLSCSPISGHRSVSWYQQTPGQGLQFLFEYFSETQRNKGNFPGRFSGRQFSNSRSEMNVSTLELGDSALYLCASSPRTGHRGSGGYTFGSGTRLTVV.